This T cell receptor beta chain appears in the sequencing data of a study of graft-versus-host responses after intestinal transplantation. Notes on this clone: What it binds is not known.

V lost 4 bases, J lost 10 bases, and 29 bases lay in between. In germline, CDR1 is SGHRS, CDR2 YFSETQ. The CDR3 is made up of 17 amino acids. Assay: immunoSEQ multiplex PCR; the TCRdb copy retains only in-frame clones and omits some. The sample has 70,000 to 80,000 clones; about nine tenths are singletons. This receptor was obtained from a human donor who received an intestinal transplant. The sequenced sample was unstimulated CD8+ T cells sorted from spleen or lymph node cells, obtained before intestinal transplant. The chain joins TRBV5-1 to TRBJ1-1, with a possible D match to TRBD1 (6 bases). The DNA for the CDR3 is TGCGCCAGCAGCCAACTCTGGGCCCCCGTACAGGGAGACACAGCTTTCTTT. Encoded protein: CASSQLWAPVQGDTAFF.